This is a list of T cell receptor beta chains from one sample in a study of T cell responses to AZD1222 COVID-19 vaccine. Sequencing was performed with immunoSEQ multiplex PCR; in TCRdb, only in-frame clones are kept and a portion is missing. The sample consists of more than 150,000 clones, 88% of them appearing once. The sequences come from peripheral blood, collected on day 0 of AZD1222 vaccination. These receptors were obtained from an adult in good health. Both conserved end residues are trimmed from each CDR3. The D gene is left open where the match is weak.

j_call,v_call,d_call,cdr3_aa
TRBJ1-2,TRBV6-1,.,ASSERGGFYGYT
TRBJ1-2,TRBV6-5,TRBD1,ASSYGVQGAGYGYT
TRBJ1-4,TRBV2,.,ASSEGRVREEKLF
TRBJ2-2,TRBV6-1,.,ASTERAGLNTGELF
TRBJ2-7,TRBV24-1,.,ATSEQGDEQY
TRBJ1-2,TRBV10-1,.,ASSAGRVYGYT
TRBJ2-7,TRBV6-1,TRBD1,ASSENRGDLNAVTYEQY
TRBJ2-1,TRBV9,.,AWEAGDEQF
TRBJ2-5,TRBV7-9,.,ASSPVGTQY
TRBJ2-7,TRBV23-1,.,ASSRGSSSYEQY
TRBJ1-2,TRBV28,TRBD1,ASRPDRGPGYGYT
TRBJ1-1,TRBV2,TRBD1,ASKGAKGGTEAF
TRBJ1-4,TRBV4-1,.,ASSQTATNEKLF
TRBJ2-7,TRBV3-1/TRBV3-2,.,ASSQVRAYEQY
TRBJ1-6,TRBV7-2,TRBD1,ASSLVGRGNSPLH
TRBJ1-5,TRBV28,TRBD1,ASSLQQGMRQPQH
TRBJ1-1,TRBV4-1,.,ASSHTRGGNTEAF
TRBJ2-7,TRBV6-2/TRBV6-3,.,ASSYQTGTGSYEQY
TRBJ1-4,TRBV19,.,ASSMGWAATNEKLF
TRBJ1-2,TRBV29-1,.,SVERQTTNYGYT
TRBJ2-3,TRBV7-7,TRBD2,ASSLGGTRSTDTQY
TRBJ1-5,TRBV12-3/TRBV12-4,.,ASSPGSNQPQH
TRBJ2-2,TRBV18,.,ASSTQPDRNTGELF
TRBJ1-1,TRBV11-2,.,ASSLEPGGNTEAF
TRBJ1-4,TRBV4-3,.,ASSQDRGMAVAEKLF
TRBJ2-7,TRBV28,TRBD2,ASSGGSGGTYEQY
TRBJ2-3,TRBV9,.,ASSVLASTDTQY
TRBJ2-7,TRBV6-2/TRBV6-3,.,ASSYSGVELFQYYEQY
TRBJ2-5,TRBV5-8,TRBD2,GEIAGAETQY
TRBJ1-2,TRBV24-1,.,ATSDPTLANYGYT
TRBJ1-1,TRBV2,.,ASLGGNTEAF
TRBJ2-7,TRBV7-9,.,ASSPLARVDEQY
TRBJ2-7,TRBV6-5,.,ASSYSRRSSYEQY
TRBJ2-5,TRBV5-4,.,ASSLSRETQY
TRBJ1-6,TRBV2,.,ASYGSSYNSPLH
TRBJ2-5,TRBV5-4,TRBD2,ASSFSGGRQETQY
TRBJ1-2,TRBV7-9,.,ASSLHGQTPYGYT
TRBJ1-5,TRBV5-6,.,ASSLSMAQPQH
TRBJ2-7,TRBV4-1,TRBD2,ASSQVVGTSGYFSYEQY
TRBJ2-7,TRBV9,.,ASSVLGDNSYEQY
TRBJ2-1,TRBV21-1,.,ASRSGSSYNEQF
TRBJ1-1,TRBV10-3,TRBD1,AIRRDSMNTEAF
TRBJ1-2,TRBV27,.,ASSLLPPGLGYGYT
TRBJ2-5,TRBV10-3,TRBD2,AILGLAEQETQY
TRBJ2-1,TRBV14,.,ASSPPLGRVYNEQF
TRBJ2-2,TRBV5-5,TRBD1,ASSYRGRTGELF
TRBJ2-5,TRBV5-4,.,ASSAEQEETQY
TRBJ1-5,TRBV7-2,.,ASSLRGGYSNQPQH
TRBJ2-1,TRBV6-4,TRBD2,ASSDSGGNNEQF
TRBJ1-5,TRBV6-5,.,ASSGLTGNQPQH
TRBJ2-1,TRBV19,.,ASSRQDGNEQF
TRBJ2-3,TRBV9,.,ASSVEIADTQY
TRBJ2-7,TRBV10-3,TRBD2,AISETGTSGRAGEQY
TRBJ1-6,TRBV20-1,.,NASRDISSPLH
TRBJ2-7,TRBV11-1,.,ASRIPGHLIYEQY
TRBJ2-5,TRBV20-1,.,SARVGQTQY
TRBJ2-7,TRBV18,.,ASSPIQGGHEQY
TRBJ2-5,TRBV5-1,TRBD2,ASSLARGVEETQY
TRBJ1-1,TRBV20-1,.,SASGTMAGNTEAF